One T cell receptor beta chain is described in this entry. The J segment lost 6 bases and the V segment lost 1 base, leaving 7 bases of the junction unmatched. The CDR3 spans 14 residues. Germline V gene data show CDR1 as SGHRS and CDR2 as YFSETQ. Sequenced by immunoSEQ multiplex PCR; TCRdb stores in-frame clones only, minus some. The repertoire consists of roughly 78,000 clones, with approximately 82% occurring once and the leading ten covering 15% to 20%. This sample stems from a study of blood T cell repertoires in COVID-19. Study information: Acute and convalescent COVID-19 samples came from the United States, Italy and Spain.

This receptor was identified in a woman older than 75 with acute or convalescent COVID-19. The genes are TRBV5-1 and TRBJ2-7; TRBD1 matches 7 bases. The sequencing sample was made of peripheral blood. The CDR3 region is CASSLRQGVGEQYF. CDR3 nucleotides: TGCGCCAGCAGCTTGAGGCAGGGGGTCGGCGAGCAGTACTTC.